The 32 T cell receptor beta chains presented below share a single source sample, sequenced in a study of shared clonotypes between healthy human individuals (TCRdb year 2020). The library was prepared using the immunoSEQ multiplex PCR assay. The source is immuneACCESS, and TCRdb retained only in-frame sequences with V and J called. Part of the clones is not carried over; for the studies checked, unresolved V genes explain less than half of this, and the remainder is unexplained. The sample records some 2.1 million clones, just under 95% of which are singletons. The ten largest clones take up around 1.7% of the sample. CD8 naive samples were CD45RO-negative cells positively selected for CCR7, giving a CD45RA+CCR7+ population that excluded TemRA cells. What was sequenced was naive CD8+ T cells from PBMCs. What the cell subset or site label conveys for this sample: CD45RA+CCR7+. All receptors come from a young man in good health. Some clones in this sample may be carry-over from other donors' samples.

This rearrangement joins TRBV5-5 to TRBJ2-7; D gene ambiguous. The ends were cut back, 4 bases at V and 0 bases at J, with 8 bases in the middle. Per germline, CDR1 SGHKS and CDR2 YYEKEE (reference sequence). This CDR3 comprises 13 residues. CDR3 in DNA: TGTGCCAGCAGCCTCTATAGCTCCTACGAGCAGTACTTC. It encodes CASSLYSSYEQYF. The entire variable domain, with the rest obtained from reference TRBV5-5 and TRBJ2-7, is as follows: DAGVTQSPTHLIKTRGQQVTLRCSPISGHKSVSWYQQVLGQGPQFIFQYYEKEERGRGNFPDRFSARQFPNYSSELNVNALLLGDSALYLCASSLYSSYEQYFGPGTRLTVT.

This chain connects TRBV27 to TRBJ2-1; 7 nucleotides agree with TRBD1. CDR1 and CDR2 from the germline V gene are MNHEY and SMNVEV (reference sequence). The CDR3 is made up of 15 amino acids. V lost 5 bases to trimming and J lost 1 base; unmatched junction nucleotides: 5. Here the CDR3 reads CASSKGTVSYNEQFF. In DNA, the CDR3 is TGTGCCAGCAGTAAAGGGACAGTGTCCTACAATGAGCAGTTCTTC.

This clone came up once. The V gene is TRBV27, the J gene TRBJ1-2, with TRBD1 matching 7 bases. CDR3 length equals 16 residues. With V trimmed by 4 bases and J by 8 bases, 16 bases remained unmatched. Germline V gene sequence: CDR1 MNHEY, CDR2 SMNVEV (reference sequence). The CDR3 protein is CASSSSRDRRPGGYTF. The CDR3 coding sequence is TGTGCCAGCAGTTCGTCCCGGGACAGACGGCCCGGCGGCTACACCTTC.

The chain joins TRBV4-2 to TRBJ2-1; D is possibly TRBD2 (6 bases). Germline CDR1 LGHNA, CDR2 YNFKEQ. The CDR3 covers 13 residues. V was shortened by 4 bases and J by 4 bases, with 8 bases between the two germline ends. As DNA, the CDR3 is TGTGCCAGCAGCCCTCGGGGGTACAATGAGCAGTTCTTC. It yields the protein CASSPRGYNEQFF.

V is TRBV25-1 and J is TRBJ2-1; D is unresolved. Germline V gene data show CDR1 as MGHDK and CDR2 as SYGVNS. The CDR3 covers 12 residues. V lost 6 bases and J 4 bases, leaving 7 bases between the germline ends. The CDR3 loop reads CASSGRYNEQFF. The CDR3 DNA follows: TGTGCCAGCAGCGGGCGATACAATGAGCAGTTCTTC. The full variable domain, with the rest looked up from reference TRBV25-1 and TRBJ2-1, is EADIYQTPRYLVIGTGKKITLECSQTMGHDKMYWYQQDPGMELHLIHYSYGVNSTEKGDLSSESTVSRIRTEHFPLTLESARPSHTSQYLCASSGRYNEQFFGPGTRLTVL.

A note on this clone: The sample contains more than one DNA sequence encoding this CDR3. The J gene is TRBJ2-7, the V gene TRBV27; 9 bases align to TRBD2. V lost 5 bases, J lost 4 bases, and 6 bases stayed unmatched. The CDR3 extends over 14 amino acids. The germline gives CDR1 MNHEY, CDR2 SMNVEV (reference sequence). CDR3 bases: TGTGCCAGCAGTCTCCTAGGACTAGCGTACGAGCAGTACTTC. Its translation: CASSLLGLAYEQYF.

This clone was observed once. This chain joins TRBV27 and TRBJ2-1, with D perhaps being TRBD1 or TRBD2 (5 bases each). Trimming shortened V by 4 bases and J by 10 bases, and 8 bases separated the two germline ends. The CDR3 is made up of 11 amino acids. Germline CDR1 and CDR2: MNHEY and SMNVEV (reference sequence). The CDR3 sequence: CASSYGAEQFF. The CDR3 DNA is TGTGCCAGCAGTTACGGGGCAGAGCAGTTCTTC.

The genes are TRBV4-3 and TRBJ1-4; D is undetermined. Germline V gene lookup returns CDR1 LGHNA and CDR2 YSLEER. The CDR3 consists of 15 residues. The ends were cut back, 4 bases at V and 0 bases at J, with 9 bases in the middle. DNA for the CDR3: TGCGCCAGCAGCCGATTGTTTGCAACTAATGAAAAACTGTTTTTT. It codes for CASSRLFATNEKLFF.

Remarks on this clone: The same CDR3 also results from other DNA sequences found in this sample. The J gene is TRBJ2-7, the V gene TRBV27; tentatively, D is TRBD1 (5 bases). Germline lookup yields CDR1 MNHEY and CDR2 SMNVEV (reference sequence). Trimming shortened V by 0 bases and J by 6 bases, and 9 bases separated the two germline ends. The CDR3 is 13 residues long. The CDR3 loop is CASSLSQGSEQYF. The CDR3 bases are TGTGCCAGCAGTTTATCGCAGGGTAGCGAGCAGTACTTC.

The gene calls are TRBV28 and TRBJ2-5; TRBD2 agrees at 11 bases. The V and J ends lost 6 bases and 5 bases, in that order; junction bases with no gene match: 5. The CDR3 loop spans 14 amino acids. Germline CDR1 and CDR2: MDHEN and SYDVKM. CDR3 residues: CASRIAGGPETQYF. CDR3 bases: TGTGCCAGCAGAATAGCGGGAGGGCCGGAGACCCAGTACTTC.

The chain is built from TRBV15 and TRBJ1-5; no clear D gene. Germline CDR1 and CDR2: LNHNV and YYDKDF (reference sequence). Deletions cut 0 bases from V and 5 bases from J, with 5 bases between. There are 13 residues in the CDR3. CDR3: CATSRDPDQPQHF. The CDR3 region has the DNA TGTGCCACCAGCAGAGATCCGGATCAGCCCCAGCATTTT.

This clone was seen only once. The chain employs TRBV7-9 and TRBJ2-7; 11 nucleotides line up with TRBD2. CDR1 and CDR2 (germline): SEHNR, FQNEAQ (reference sequence). V shed 1 base and J 4 bases; nucleotides not matched to a gene: 6. This CDR3 region has 16 residues. The CDR3 DNA sequence: TGTGCCAGCAGCTTAGTTGCGGGACTAGCGGTATACGAGCAGTACTTC. Translated, it gives CASSLVAGLAVYEQYF.

The chain's CDR3 is CASKGGLSGTGELFF. In nucleotides, the CDR3 is TGTGCCAGCAAAGGGGGTCTCAGCGGGACCGGGGAGCTGTTTTTT. The chain links TRBV6-1 to TRBJ2-2; the D call may be TRBD1 or TRBD2 (6 bases each). With 7 bases removed from V and 5 bases from J, the gap between germline ends came to 17 bases. CDR1 is MNHNS and CDR2 is SASEGT in the germline V gene. This CDR3 is built from 15 residues.

Regarding this clone: Distinct nucleotide sequences in the sample also encode this CDR3. The chain combines TRBV14 with TRBJ2-7; unclear D gene. V lost 3 bases to trimming and J lost 4 bases, with 13 bases between them. This CDR3 has 14 residues. CDR1 and CDR2 (germline): SGHDN, FVKESK. This CDR3 reads CASSQGLGGYEQYF. The CDR3, as DNA: TGTGCCAGCAGCCAGGGTCTTGGCGGATACGAGCAGTACTTC. The whole variable domain, remainder taken from reference TRBV14 and TRBJ2-7, is EAGVTQFPSHSVIEKGQTVTLRCDPISGHDNLYWYRRVMGKEIKFLLHFVKESKQDESGMPNNRFLAERTGGTYSTLKVQPAELEDSGVYFCASSQGLGGYEQYFGPGTRLTVT.

With respect to this clone: Other DNA variants within this sample encode the same CDR3. The chain has TRBV28 and TRBJ2-5; TRBD2 matches 11 bases. Trimming took 3 bases from V and 5 from J; bases not matched to a gene: 8. Germline-derived CDR1 and CDR2 are MDHEN and SYDVKM. This CDR3 has 16 residues. The CDR3 DNA follows: TGTGCCAGCAGTTTTGGTCTAGCGGGAGGAGGGGAGACCCAGTACTTC. This codes for CASSFGLAGGGETQYF. Filled out from reference TRBV28 and TRBJ2-5, the complete variable domain reads DVKVTQSSRYLVKRTGEKVFLECVQDMDHENMFWYRQDPGLGLRLIYFSYDVKMKEKGDIPEGYSVSREKKERFSLILESASTNQTSMYLCASSFGLAGGGETQYFGPGTRLLVL.

This chain joins TRBV25-1 and TRBJ2-5; 9 positions agree with TRBD1. V lost 4 bases to trimming and J lost 5 bases; unmatched junction nucleotides: 8. The CDR3 has 15 amino acids. The V gene's germline CDR1 is MGHDK and CDR2 SYGVNS. The CDR3 nucleotides are TGTGCCAGCAGTGTTTCCGACAGGGGGGGGGAGACCCAGTACTTC. Protein sequence: CASSVSDRGGETQYF. Full variable domain (outside the CDR3, taken from reference TRBV25-1 and TRBJ2-5): EADIYQTPRYLVIGTGKKITLECSQTMGHDKMYWYQQDPGMELHLIHYSYGVNSTEKGDLSSESTVSRIRTEHFPLTLESARPSHTSQYLCASSVSDRGGETQYFGPGTRLLVL.

The V gene is TRBV6-1, the J gene TRBJ2-1, with unresolved D. V was cut by 0 bases and J by 3 bases, with 15 bases left in between. This CDR3 comprises 17 residues. Germline loops: CDR1 MNHNS, CDR2 SASEGT. This CDR3 reads CASSEAVTGVYYNEQFF. CDR3 coding DNA: TGTGCCAGCAGTGAAGCGGTAACGGGCGTCTACTACAATGAGCAGTTCTTC.

The V and J genes are TRBV28 and TRBJ1-3; D not resolved. The V and J ends lost 6 bases and 1 base respectively, with 13 bases between them. Germline lookup yields CDR1 MDHEN and CDR2 SYDVKM. This CDR3 contains 15 residues. The CDR3 region has the DNA TGTGCCAGCAGCCAGAACGAATTTTCTGGAAACACCATATATTTT. It yields the protein CASSQNEFSGNTIYF.

The chain carries TRBV7-9 and TRBJ1-1, with TRBD1 matching over 9 bases. V shed 4 bases, J shed 0 bases, and the junction held 12 bases outside the gene matches. The CDR3 has 18 residues. In germline, CDR1 is SEHNR, CDR2 FQNEAQ (reference sequence). CDR3 residues: CASSSYARDRAMNTEAFF. Written as DNA, the CDR3 is TGTGCCAGCAGCTCCTACGCCCGGGACAGGGCCATGAACACTGAAGCTTTCTTT.

The V and J genes are TRBV27 and TRBJ2-3; no definite D call. V was clipped by 2 bases and J by 0 bases, with 6 bases between them. Germline CDR1 is MNHEY and CDR2 is SMNVEV (reference sequence). The CDR3 spans 14 residues. CDR3 protein: CASSLPTSTDTQYF. The CDR3 bases are TGTGCCAGCAGTTTACCTACTAGCACAGATACGCAGTATTTT.

The chain joins TRBV28 to TRBJ2-6, with D possibly called TRBD1 or TRBD2 (5 bases each). The germline gives CDR1 MDHEN, CDR2 SYDVKM. The V and J ends lost 6 bases and 2 bases respectively, with 14 bases between them. The CDR3 has 16 amino acids. This chain's CDR3 is CASSPLLGAGANVLTF. DNA of the CDR3: TGTGCCAGCAGCCCTCTGCTGGGGGCTGGGGCCAACGTCCTGACTTTC. Drawing the rest from reference TRBV28 and TRBJ2-6, the complete variable domain is DVKVTQSSRYLVKRTGEKVFLECVQDMDHENMFWYRQDPGLGLRLIYFSYDVKMKEKGDIPEGYSVSREKKERFSLILESASTNQTSMYLCASSPLLGAGANVLTFGAGSRLTVL.

This chain links TRBV7-9 with TRBJ2-1, with TRBD2 matching over 12 bases. V lost 7 bases, J lost 9 bases, and 7 bases stayed unmatched. This CDR3 region has 14 residues. Per the germline V gene, CDR1 is SEHNR and CDR2 is FQNEAQ (reference sequence). As DNA, the CDR3 is TGTGCCAGCAACCTAGCGGGAGGGCCTGTTGAGCAGTTCTTC. The encoded protein is CASNLAGGPVEQFF.

V gene TRBV19 combines with J gene TRBJ1-5, with D perhaps TRBD1 (5 bases). Germline loops: CDR1 LNHDA, CDR2 SQIVND (reference sequence). V gave up 7 bases and J gave up 7 bases, with 17 bases separating them. The CDR3 contains 14 residues. The DNA of the CDR3 is TGTGCCAGTACCCAAGGGGCAGGGCCCCAGCCCCAGCATTTT. Translating gives CASTQGAGPQPQHF.

The V gene is TRBV9, the J gene TRBJ2-3; D possibly corresponds to TRBD2 (6 bases). The CDR3 contains 16 residues. CDR1 is SGDLS and CDR2 is YYNGEE in the germline V gene. Trimming left V 1 base short and J 0 bases short, with 12 bases between. The CDR3 is CASSVLGGTSTDTQYF. The DNA for the CDR3 is TGTGCCAGCAGCGTATTAGGCGGGACTAGCACAGATACGCAGTATTTT.

The chain uses TRBV29-1 and TRBJ2-1; possibly TRBD1 or TRBD2 for D (6 bases each). Germline values: CDR1 SQVTM, CDR2 ANQGSEA. V dropped 7 bases and J dropped 3 bases, with 16 bases sitting between them. This CDR3 spans 14 amino acids. The CDR3 DNA follows: TGCAGCGCCCGAAACGGGGGCTACTACAATGAGCAGTTCTTC. Translation gives CSARNGGYYNEQFF.

V is TRBV29-1 and J is TRBJ2-1; maybe TRBD2 (5 bases). The length of the CDR3 is 15 residues. CDR1 is SQVTM, CDR2 ANQGSEA, per germline. The V gene lost 1 base and the J gene lost 2 bases, with 12 bases spanning the gap. This chain's CDR3 is CSVEGPKGAYNEQFF. CDR3 sequence (DNA): TGCAGCGTTGAAGGACCGAAGGGAGCCTACAATGAGCAGTTCTTC.

The gene calls are TRBV30 and TRBJ1-2; D perhaps matches TRBD1 (5 bases). V dropped 2 bases and J dropped 0 bases, with 25 bases sitting between them. The CDR3 is made up of 19 amino acids. Germline CDR1 and CDR2: GTSNPN and SVGIG (reference sequence). The CDR3 coding sequence is TGTGCCTGGAGTCCACTACTTGACAGCAGCACCCTTGCTAACTATGGCTACACCTTC. It specifies CAWSPLLDSSTLANYGYTF.

The J gene is TRBJ1-6, the V gene TRBV4-1; TRBD1 is a possible D gene (5 bases). Trimming took 0 bases from V and 8 from J, leaving 11 bases between them. This CDR3 is 15 amino acids long. The germline V gene has CDR1 MGHRA and CDR2 YSYEKL. This CDR3 is CASSQEDNWDSPLHF. CDR3 DNA sequence: TGCGCCAGCAGCCAAGAGGACAACTGGGATTCACCCCTCCACTTT.

This clone was counted a single time. The chain joins TRBV28 to TRBJ2-1, with D perhaps TRBD2 (6 bases). Germline V gives CDR1 MDHEN, CDR2 SYDVKM. V gave up 8 bases and J gave up 6 bases, with 17 bases separating them. The CDR3 loop spans 14 amino acids. Here the CDR3 reads CASEGGSRSNEQFF. CDR3 DNA sequence: TGTGCCAGCGAAGGAGGGAGTAGGAGCAATGAGCAGTTCTTC.

This clone was counted between two and nine times. This could be a read error, since a much larger clone is one nucleotide away. Distinct nucleotide sequences in the sample also encode this CDR3. This chain connects TRBV9 to TRBJ2-7; perhaps TRBD2 as D (6 bases). Trimming shortened V by 4 bases and J by 3 bases, and 8 bases separated the two germline ends. This CDR3 is 12 amino acids long. Germline assignment: CDR1 SGDLS and CDR2 YYNGEE. CDR3 residues: CASSPGGYEQYF. Here the CDR3 DNA reads TGTGCCAGCAGCCCCGGGGGCTACGAGCAGTACTTC.

A single count supports this clone. The V call is TRBV27, the J call TRBJ2-7, with TRBD2 matching over 12 bases. The CDR3 length is 14 residues. Unmatched junction bases numbered 7, after V lost 8 bases and J lost 5 bases. Germline CDR1 and CDR2: MNHEY and SMNVEV (reference sequence). The CDR3 spells CASGLAGGPNEQYF. The CDR3 DNA is TGTGCCAGCGGCCTAGCGGGAGGGCCGAACGAGCAGTACTTC.

This chain links TRBV27 with TRBJ1-1, with 9 bases identical to TRBD1. After removal of 9 bases from V and 6 bases from J, the junction contained 14 bases not matched to a gene. Germline-derived CDR1 and CDR2 are MNHEY and SMNVEV (reference sequence). The CDR3 runs to 15 residues. The CDR3 DNA is TGTGCCAGGAGGAGGGACAGGGAGGTCGGAGCTGAAGCTTTCTTT. Translating gives CARRRDREVGAEAFF.